Below, 27 T cell receptor beta chains from the same sample are listed, as sequenced in a study of tumor-infiltrating lymphocytes in primary liver carcinoma. Using a constant-region primer together with ProtoScript II reverse transcriptase, TCR beta cDNA was made from around 500 ng of total RNA. What produced the TCR beta libraries was three nested multiplex PCR rounds using slightly modified ARM-PCR. Use of TRBV1-TRBV30 forward primers with a C-beta reverse primer characterized the first two PCR rounds, which lasted around 9 cycles each. Each CDR3 protein is one row after TCRdb ran MiXCR on the multiplex PCR reads. This table holds about 23,000 distinct CDR3 sequences, roughly three quarters found once. Unsorted bulk tissue of about 20-31 mg yielded co-extracted RNA and DNA. Sequencing was done on a sample of liver tumor tissue from sampling region 5. Subset here: tumor region T5, tumor centre. Receptor source: a woman aged 25 to 39 with primary liver carcinoma and hepatitis B virus infection.

A note on this clonotype: Because the CDR3 is missing its conserved closing phenylalanine or tryptophan, this is likely a read error. The rearrangement uses TRBV11-3 and TRBJ1-6; no firm D call. Per germline, CDR1 SGHNT and CDR2 YENEEA. CDR3 size: 15 residues. The CDR3 nucleotides read TGTGCCAGCAGCTTTAAGAGGAGCTATAATTCACTCCTCCACCTT. Protein product: CASSFKRSYNSLLHL.

This clonotype was seen a single time. This CDR3 is missing its conserved last phenylalanine or tryptophan, likely due to a read error. V gene TRBV4-2 combines with J gene TRBJ2-3, with 8 bases identical to TRBD1. The germline V gene has CDR1 LGHNA and CDR2 YNFKEQ. This CDR3 spans 14 amino acids. CDR3 coding DNA: TGTGCCAACAGCGAATCGACAGGGGTAGATAAGCAGTATCTT. Translating it yields CANSESTGVDKQYL.

A remark on this clonotype: Compared with germline, one end of the junction differs, possibly owing to a read error. The J gene is TRBJ2-7, the V gene TRBV4-2, with D tentatively TRBD1 (6 bases). Germline loops: CDR1 LGHNA, CDR2 YNFKEQ. The CDR3 length is 18 residues. CDR3 sequence (DNA): TGTGCCAGCAGCCAGGAACACCTAGGACAGAGGGGACCGCGTGAGCAATACTTC. It specifies CASSQEHLGQRGPREQYF.

Points on this clonotype: With a much larger clone just one base away, this may be a read error. This chain links TRBV6-1 with TRBJ2-7; 10 bases are a match to TRBD2. The CDR3 loop spans 14 amino acids. The germline CDR1 and CDR2 sequences are MNHNS and SASEGT. The CDR3 loop reads CVSNPGLAAYEQYF. CDR3 in DNA: TGTGTCAGCAATCCTGGACTAGCGGCCTACGAGCAGTACTTC.

This clonotype has a count of ten or more. The V call is TRBV11-2, the J call TRBJ2-1; 8 bases map to TRBD2. CDR3 length: 16 amino acids. Germline trimming cut 8 bases from V and 6 bases from J; bases unmatched to any gene: 15. The germline V gene encodes CDR1 SGHAT and CDR2 FQNNGV. In DNA, the CDR3 is TGTGCCAGCTCATTTGGAAGCGGGAGAGTGGGCAATGAGCAGTTCTTC. Amino acids: CASSFGSGRVGNEQFF.

This clonotype was counted at least ten times. The chain carries TRBV20-1 and TRBJ1-2; TRBD1 aligns across 11 bases. CDR1 and CDR2 (germline): DFQATT, SNEGSKA (reference sequence). V dropped 5 bases and J dropped 7; count of bases not matched to a gene: 6. This CDR3 comprises 13 residues. CDR3 nucleotides: TGCAGTGCTTCTCCCGGGACAGGGGGTGGCTACACCTTC. Its protein product is CSASPGTGGGYTF.

V usage is TRBV6-1 and J usage is TRBJ1-2; D not resolved. The CDR3 is 18 amino acids. Germline CDR1 reads MNHNS; CDR2 reads SASEGT. CDR3 amino acids: CISSERFLVLRSNYGYTF. In DNA form, the CDR3 reads TGTATAAGCAGTGAACGGTTCCTGGTCCTTAGATCTAACTATGGCTACACCTTC.

On this clonotype: The junction departs from the called germline gene at one end, perhaps through a read error. This chain connects TRBV10-2 to TRBJ1-1; D is unclear. The CDR3 sequence is 14 residues long. Germline V gene lookup returns CDR1 WSHSY and CDR2 SAAADI. CDR3 nucleotide sequence: TGCGCCAGCAGAGAGTCGAAAACGGGCACTGAAGCTTTCTTT. Protein sequence: CASRESKTGTEAFF.

Note on this clonotype: The CDR3 end shows no conserved phenylalanine or tryptophan, and so a read error is likely. The V gene is TRBV10-3, the J gene TRBJ2-1, with 8 bases that match TRBD2. The germline gives CDR1 ENHRY, CDR2 SYGVKD. This CDR3 is 16 amino acids long. The CDR3 DNA is TGTACCATCAGTGGGTCGGCAGCGGGAGCCTACAATGAGCAGTTCTTA. Encoded protein: CTISGSAAGAYNEQFL.

Points on this clonotype: Mismatch with germline at one junction end may stem from a read error. V is TRBV6-5 and J is TRBJ1-4, with TRBD1 matching 7 bases. Germline-derived CDR1 and CDR2 are MNHEY and SVGAGI. The CDR3 length is 13 residues. CDR3 in amino acids: CTSRDSRNEKLFF. CDR3 nucleotide sequence: TGTACCAGTAGGGACAGCCGGAATGAAAAACTGTTCTTT.

Points on this clonotype: It may be a read error: a sequence one base away is much more abundant. V and J are TRBV11-2 and TRBJ2-7, with D perhaps TRBD2 (6 bases). Per the germline V gene, CDR1 is SGHAT and CDR2 is FQNNGV. The CDR3 has 13 amino acids. The DNA for the CDR3 is TGTGCCAGCAAGATTGCGGGGAACTACGAGCAGCACTTC. It is translated as CASKIAGNYEQHF.

This clonotype qualifies as medium-sized. V usage is TRBV14 and J usage is TRBJ1-1, with D hard to call. This CDR3 contains 14 residues. V was cut by 4 bases and J by 0 bases, with 9 bases left in between. CDR1 and CDR2 from the germline V gene are SGHDN and FVKESK. The chain's CDR3 is CASSPPGMNTEAFF. The CDR3 DNA follows: TGTGCCAGCAGCCCCCCGGGGATGAACACTGAAGCTTTCTTT.

To note about this clonotype: Given the absence of the conserved phenylalanine or tryptophan at the CDR3 end, a read error is likely. This chain connects TRBV6-1 to TRBJ2-2; either TRBD1 or TRBD2 may fit D (5 bases each). The CDR3 runs to 19 residues. The germline gives CDR1 MNHNS, CDR2 SASEGT. Trimming shortened V by 2 bases and J by 0 bases, and 19 bases separated the two germline ends. The CDR3 coding sequence is TGTGCCAGCAGTGAAACCCTTCCAGGGAGCGCCGCGAACACCGGGGAGCTGTTTTTA. Encoded protein: CASSETLPGSAANTGELFL.

This clonotype was seen at least ten times. The rearrangement uses TRBV5-1 and TRBJ2-7; possible D gene TRBD1, 5 bases. CDR1 and CDR2 (germline): SGHRS, YFSETQ. V was trimmed by 2 bases and J by 4 bases, leaving 7 bases between them. This CDR3 contains 12 residues. The CDR3 DNA sequence: TGCGCCAGCAGCTTTACAGGTTACGAGCAGTACTTC. Translation gives CASSFTGYEQYF.

With respect to this clonotype: Its ends do not fully match the called genes, so a read error is possible. The chain's CDR3 is CAWSVKKASGSYKQYF. The CDR3 DNA reads TGTGCCTGGAGTGTTAAGAAGGCTAGCGGGAGTTACAAGCAGTACTTT. The chain recombines TRBV30 with TRBJ2-7, with 10 bases lining up with TRBD2. Germline CDR1 reads GTSNPN; CDR2 reads SVGIG (reference sequence). This CDR3 has 16 residues.

Turning to this clonotype: The junction departs from the called germline gene at one end, perhaps through a read error. The J gene is TRBJ2-2, the V gene TRBV6-5, with 7 bases identical to TRBD1. CDR1 is MNHEY and CDR2 is SVGAGI in the germline V gene. This CDR3 has 15 amino acids. CDR3: CAISQQTGFTGELFF. In DNA, the CDR3 is TGTGCCATCAGTCAGCAGACAGGGTTCACCGGGGAGCTGTTTTTT.

By share, this clonotype counts as medium-sized. This sequence joins TRBV29-1 and TRBJ2-3; 12 nucleotides match TRBD2. This CDR3 has 15 amino acids. Looked up from germline, CDR1 is SQVTM and CDR2 is ANQGSEA. After removal of 7 bases from V and 2 bases from J, the junction contained 7 bases not matched to a gene. CDR3 in amino acids: CSALGTSGSTDTQYF. In nucleotides, the CDR3 is TGCAGCGCCCTAGGGACTAGCGGGTCCACAGATACGCAGTATTTT.

The chain links TRBV5-4 to TRBJ2-3, with D uncertain. Trimming removed 4 bases at V and 2 bases at J, with 20 bases between. CDR3 length: 17 amino acids. Germline assignment: CDR1 SGHNT and CDR2 YYREEE (reference sequence). The CDR3 is CASSVDGRPPLTDTQYF. The CDR3 DNA reads TGTGCCAGCAGCGTGGACGGACGCCCTCCACTCACAGATACGCAGTATTTT. The whole variable domain, filled in from reference TRBV5-4 and TRBJ2-3, reads ETGVTQSPTHLIKTRGQQVTLRCSSQSGHNTVSWYQQALGQGPQFIFQYYREEENGRGNFPPRFSGLQFPNYSSELNVNALELDDSALYLCASSVDGRPPLTDTQYFGPGTRLTVL.

CDR3 sequence reads: CASSLMGLQPGLITGELFF. CDR3 in DNA: TGTGCCAGCAGCTTAATGGGACTCCAACCCGGATTAATCACCGGGGAGCTGTTTTTT. The V call is TRBV11-3, the J call TRBJ2-2, with D possibly matching TRBD2 (6 bases). Germline loops: CDR1 SGHNT, CDR2 YENEEA. The V end was cut by 2 bases, the J end by 4 bases, with 23 bases between. This CDR3 spans 19 amino acids. The complete variable domain, with remaining parts taken from reference TRBV11-3 and TRBJ2-2, reads EAGVVQSPRYKIIEKKQPVAFWCNPISGHNTLYWYLQNLGQGPELLIRYENEEAVDDSQLPKDRFSAERLKGVDSTLKIQPAELGDSAVYLCASSLMGLQPGLITGELFFGEGSRLTVL.

The V call is TRBV28, the J call TRBJ2-7, with D possibly being TRBD2 (5 bases). This CDR3 is built from 14 residues. Germline V CDR1 and CDR2: MDHEN, SYDVKM. Trimming took 10 bases from V and 5 from J, leaving 21 bases between them. The CDR3 protein is CANRDRGGIDEQYF. In DNA form, the CDR3 reads TGTGCCAACAGAGACCGGGGTGGTATTGACGAGCAGTACTTC. Filled out from reference TRBV28 and TRBJ2-7, the complete variable domain reads DVKVTQSSRYLVKRTGEKVFLECVQDMDHENMFWYRQDPGLGLRLIYFSYDVKMKEKGDIPEGYSVSREKKERFSLILESASTNQTSMYLCANRDRGGIDEQYFGPGTRLTVT.

A remark on this clonotype: One end of the junction does not line up with germline, which may come from a read error. The rearrangement joins TRBV5-6 to TRBJ1-3, with TRBD1 matching over 8 bases. This CDR3 has 15 residues. Germline V gives CDR1 SGHDT, CDR2 YYEEEE. CDR3 nucleotides: TGTGGCAGCCGCGCCTGGACAGGGTCTGGAAACACCATATATTTT. Encoded protein: CGSRAWTGSGNTIYF.

Concerning this clonotype: The germline gene is not matched at one end of the junction; a read error may be the cause. J is TRBJ2-2 and V is TRBV11-1; D perhaps matches TRBD2 (7 bases). This CDR3 spans 16 amino acids. CDR1 and CDR2 from the germline V gene are SGHAT and FQDESV (reference sequence). The CDR3 DNA reads as TGTGCCAGCAACAGGGTTATGGCGGGAGTGTCCGGGGAGCTGCCTTTT. Protein sequence: CASNRVMAGVSGELPF.

This sequence joins TRBV18 and TRBJ2-7, with D unresolved. The V end was cut by 4 bases, the J end by 3 bases, with 16 bases between. The CDR3 totals 15 residues. Germline V gene lookup returns CDR1 KGHSH and CDR2 LQKENI. CDR3 region: CASSRTGASFYEQYF. The DNA for the CDR3 is TGTGCCAGCTCACGGACCGGAGCCAGTTTCTACGAGCAGTACTTC.

Notes on this clonotype: A read error may account for a junction end that differs from germline. The chain couples TRBV6-5 to TRBJ2-5, with D unclear. This CDR3 is built from 14 residues. Germline V gives CDR1 MNHEY, CDR2 SVGAGI. In DNA, the CDR3 is TGTGCTAGCATACCCCTTGGGGTCCAGGAGACCCAGTACTTC. Protein sequence: CASIPLGVQETQYF.

Note on this clonotype: This likely comes from a read error, as the CDR3 has no conserved phenylalanine or tryptophan at its end. CDR3: CASSQDGLARDEQFI. In DNA, the CDR3 is TGTGCCAGCAGCCAAGATGGTCTAGCGAGGGACGAGCAGTTCATC. The J gene is TRBJ2-1, the V gene TRBV4-1; TRBD2 might be the D (6 bases). The length of the CDR3 is 15 residues. Germline loops: CDR1 MGHRA, CDR2 YSYEKL.

The genes are TRBV2 and TRBJ1-5, with no clear D. This CDR3 contains 13 residues. Trimming cost V 8 bases and J 7 bases, with 15 bases left between them. Germline assignment: CDR1 SNHLY and CDR2 FYNNEI. In DNA form, the CDR3 reads TGTGCCAGCGGTATAGGATTTGACCAGCCCCAGCATTTT. Its translation: CASGIGFDQPQHF.

As to this clonotype: A much larger clone lies one base from this, so it may be a read error. The chain recombines TRBV11-1 with TRBJ2-2; tentative D call: TRBD1 (5 bases). Germline V CDR1 and CDR2: SGHAT, FQDESV (reference sequence). V was trimmed by 9 bases and J by 9 bases, leaving 26 bases between them. This CDR3 spans 16 amino acids. CDR3 protein: CASSRVMARVPRELFF. As DNA, the CDR3 is TGTGCCAGTAGCAGGGTTATGGCGAGAGTGCCCAGGGAGCTGTTTTTT.